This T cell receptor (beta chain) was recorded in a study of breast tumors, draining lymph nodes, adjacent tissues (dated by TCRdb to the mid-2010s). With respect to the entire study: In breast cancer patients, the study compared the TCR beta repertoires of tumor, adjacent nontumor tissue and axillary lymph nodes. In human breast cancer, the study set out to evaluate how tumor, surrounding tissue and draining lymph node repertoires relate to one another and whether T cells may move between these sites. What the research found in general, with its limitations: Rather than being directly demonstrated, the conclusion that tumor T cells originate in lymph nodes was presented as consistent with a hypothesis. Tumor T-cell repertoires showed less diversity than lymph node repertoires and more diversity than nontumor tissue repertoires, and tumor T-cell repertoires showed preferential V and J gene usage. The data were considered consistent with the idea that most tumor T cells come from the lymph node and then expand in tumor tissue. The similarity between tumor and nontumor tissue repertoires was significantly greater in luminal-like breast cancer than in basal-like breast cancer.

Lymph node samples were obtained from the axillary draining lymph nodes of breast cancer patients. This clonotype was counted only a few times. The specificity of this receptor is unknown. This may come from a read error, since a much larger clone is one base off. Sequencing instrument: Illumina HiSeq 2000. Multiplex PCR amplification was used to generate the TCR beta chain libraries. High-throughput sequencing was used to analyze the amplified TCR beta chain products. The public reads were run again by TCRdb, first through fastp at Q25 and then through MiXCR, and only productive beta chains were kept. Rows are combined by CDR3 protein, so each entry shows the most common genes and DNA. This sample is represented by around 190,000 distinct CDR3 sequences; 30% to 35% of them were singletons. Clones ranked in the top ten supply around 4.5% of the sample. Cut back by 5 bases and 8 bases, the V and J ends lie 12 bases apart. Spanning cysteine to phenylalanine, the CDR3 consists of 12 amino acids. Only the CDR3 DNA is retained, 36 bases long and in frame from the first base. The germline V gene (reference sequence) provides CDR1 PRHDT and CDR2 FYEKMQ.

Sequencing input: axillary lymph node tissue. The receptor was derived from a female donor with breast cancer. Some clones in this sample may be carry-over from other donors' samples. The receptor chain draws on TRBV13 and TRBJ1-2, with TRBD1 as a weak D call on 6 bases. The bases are TGTGCCAGCAGCCCCCCAGGGGACGGCTACACCTTC. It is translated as CASSPPGDGYTF. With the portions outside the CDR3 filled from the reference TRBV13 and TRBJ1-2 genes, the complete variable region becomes AAGVIQSPRHLIKEKRETATLKCYPIPRHDTVYWYQQGPGQDPQFLISFYEKMQSDKGSIPDRFSAQQFSDYHSELNMSSLELGDSALYFCASSPPGDGYTFGSGTRLTVV.